This TCR beta chain is drawn from a study of response to subunit inactivated influenza vaccine. The CDR3 has 13 residues. Germline assignment: CDR1 ENHRY and CDR2 SYGVKD. Trimming took 6 bases from V and 7 from J; bases not matched to a gene: 9. Only one count was recorded for this clonotype. TCRdb processed the RT-PCR reads anew with MiXCR; each CDR3 protein has one entry. The sample has roughly 540,000 distinct CDR3 sequences, roughly 23% seen once; the top ten hold approximately 3%. These same records also appear under a second study, on T cells expressing NK-cell markers. From that paper: What made the TCR beta cDNA was 5'RACE template switching with UMIs.

The rearrangement joins TRBV10-3 to TRBJ2-7; TRBD1 aligns across 7 bases. Sample: CD4+ T cells sorted from PBMCs, taken roughly 13 days after vaccination. The receptor was isolated from a man aged 50 or older who received an inactivated influenza vaccine. The DNA for the CDR3 is TGTGCCATCAGACCTGACAGGGTCTATGAGCAGTACTTC. Residues: CAIRPDRVYEQYF.